What follows are 2 T cell receptor beta chains derived from one specimen sequenced in a study of beta chain features in type 1 diabetes. As every portion of the isolated RNA was reverse transcribed, the sequencing read expressed TCRB transcripts. The assay was immunoSEQ multiplex PCR, and TCRdb's table has in-frame clones only and misses some. The top ten hold roughly 0.015% of the sample, which has hundreds of thousands of clones, 10% to 15% seen once. Material for sequencing was naive CD4+ T cells from blood. These receptors were taken from a man aged 18-30 years in good health.

The chain recombines TRBV4-3 with TRBJ1-4; no clear D. The CDR3 is made up of 16 amino acids. Germline V gene sequence: CDR1 LGHNA, CDR2 YSLEER. V gave up 5 bases and J gave up 0 bases, with 13 bases separating them. DNA of the CDR3: TGCGCCAGCAGCAGACACCTTGACACAACTAATGAAAAACTGTTTTTT. The encoded protein is CASSRHLDTTNEKLFF.

This rearrangement joins TRBV7-2 to TRBJ2-3; perhaps TRBD2 as D (5 bases). There are 15 residues in the CDR3. Trimming pared 5 bases from V and 4 bases from J, leaving 16 bases between. Germline CDR1 SGHTA, CDR2 FQGNSA. The CDR3 protein is CASSPRGSSPDTQYF. In nucleotides, the CDR3 is TGTGCCAGCAGCCCCAGAGGCTCTAGCCCAGATACGCAGTATTTT.